Each of the 21 T cell receptor beta chains below was sequenced from the same sample in a study of T cell repertoires in cytomegalovirus infection. TCRdb re-derived calls from the reads in MiXCR, one entry per CDR3 protein. This sample carries approximately 470,000 distinct CDR3 sequences, about two fifths of them seen once, and the ten largest clones take just under 45%. These receptors have no known antigen. The material was cultured PBMCs, obtained from culture after CMV antigen stimulation. The receptors stem from a human donor in good health (CMV status not recorded). Some clones in this sample may be carry-over from other donors' samples.

This clonotype was counted only a few times. The chain recombines TRBV18 with TRBJ2-7, with a weak D call TRBD1 (6 bases). Germline CDR1 KGHSH, CDR2 LQKENI. The CDR3 is made up of 18 amino acids. V lost 7 bases and J 0 bases, leaving 25 bases between the germline ends. The CDR3 sequence: CASFNNSPGHSSSYEQYF. CDR3 in DNA: TGTGCCAGCTTTAATAATTCTCCGGGACACAGTAGCTCCTACGAGCAGTACTTC.

This clonotype was recorded at least ten times. The CDR3 here is CASSFQDRVDNEQFF. CDR3 DNA sequence: TGTGCCAGCAGCTTCCAGGACAGGGTTGATAATGAGCAGTTCTTC. This chain links TRBV7-2 with TRBJ2-1, with TRBD1 matching over 8 bases. In germline, CDR1 is SGHTA, CDR2 FQGNSA. V was clipped by 3 bases and J by 7 bases; unmatched bases: 8. The CDR3 has 15 residues.

In this sample, this clonotype turned up once. The V call is TRBV20-1, the J call TRBJ1-2; no firm D call. Germline CDR1 DFQATT, CDR2 SNEGSKA (reference sequence). Trimming took 4 bases from V and 4 from J, leaving 10 bases between them. The CDR3 consists of 12 residues. DNA of the CDR3: TGCAGTGCTACCCAGGACTTCTATGGCTACACCTTC. Its translation: CSATQDFYGYTF.

V and J are TRBV3-1 and TRBJ1-6; D unclear. CDR1 is LGHDT and CDR2 is YNNKEL in the germline V gene (reference sequence). CDR3 length equals 14 residues. V gave up 1 base and J gave up 7 bases, with 8 bases separating them. The CDR3 is CASSQGGWNSPLHF. In nucleotides, the CDR3 is TGTGCCAGCAGCCAAGGGGGTTGGAATTCACCCCTCCACTTT.

Worth noting for this clonotype: One end of the junction is discordant with germline, which a read error may explain. The V call is TRBV6-2 or TRBV6-3, the J call TRBJ2-1; weak D call: TRBD1 (5 bases). The length of the CDR3 is 12 residues. Germline-derived CDR1 and CDR2 are MNHEY and SVGEGT. The DNA of the CDR3 is TGTACCAGCAGTTACTCGGAGCAGGGGCAGTTCTTC. As protein: CTSSYSEQGQFF.

The chain joins TRBV5-1 to TRBJ2-3; TRBD2 matches at 8 bases. From germline, CDR1 is SGHRS and CDR2 YFSETQ. The CDR3 has 15 residues. V shed 0 bases, J shed 5 bases, and the junction held 5 bases outside the gene matches. This CDR3 reads CASSLGTSWGDTQYF. The CDR3 DNA reads as TGCGCCAGCAGCTTGGGGACTAGCTGGGGAGATACGCAGTATTTT.

The chain combines TRBV19 with TRBJ2-3; D is unclear. Trimming took 1 base from V and 9 from J, leaving 14 bases between them. The germline V gene has CDR1 LNHDA and CDR2 SQIVND (reference sequence). There are 14 residues in the CDR3. The CDR3 loop is CASSIGPLGFTQYF. The CDR3 region has the DNA TGTGCCAGTAGTATAGGGCCACTCGGATTCACGCAGTATTTT.

The count of this clonotype is one. The J gene is TRBJ1-3, the V gene TRBV20-1; 8 positions agree with TRBD1. CDR3 length: 14 amino acids. CDR1 DFQATT and CDR2 SNEGSKA come from the germline V gene (reference sequence). The junction had 6 bases not matched to a gene; V was cut back by 4 bases and J by 4 bases. The CDR3 DNA reads as TGCAGTGCTATTGGGCAGGGGGCCGGAAACACCATATATTTT. Translation: CSAIGQGAGNTIYF.

J is TRBJ2-3 and V is TRBV5-1; 13 positions match TRBD2. V lost 4 bases to trimming and J lost 0 bases; unmatched junction nucleotides: 8. CDR3 size: 18 residues. From germline, CDR1 is SGHRS and CDR2 YFSETQ. The CDR3 sequence: CASSQRGTSGISTDTQYF. Here the CDR3 DNA reads TGCGCCAGCAGCCAAAGGGGGACTAGCGGGATTAGCACAGATACGCAGTATTTT. Full variable domain (outside the CDR3, taken from reference TRBV5-1 and TRBJ2-3): KAGVTQTPRYLIKTRGQQVTLSCSPISGHRSVSWYQQTPGQGLQFLFEYFSETQRNKGNFPGRFSGRQFSNSRSEMNVSTLELGDSALYLCASSQRGTSGISTDTQYFGPGTRLTVL.

The chain joins TRBV29-1 to TRBJ1-2; possibly TRBD1 for D (5 bases). This CDR3 has 15 amino acids. V was shortened by 5 bases and J by 1 base, with 17 bases between the two germline ends. Germline V gene sequence: CDR1 SQVTM, CDR2 ANQGSEA. CDR3 coding DNA: TGCAGCGTTAAAGCCCTGGGACGGTTTAACTATGGCTACACCTTC. As protein: CSVKALGRFNYGYTF.

This clonotype was recorded only once. The chain uses TRBV12-3 or TRBV12-4 and TRBJ2-5; 14 bases are a match to TRBD2. The CDR3 is 18 amino acids. Trimming at V came to 4 bases and at J to 2 bases, leaving 9 bases not matched to a gene. DNA of the CDR3: TGTGCCAGCAGTTCCCTGGGACTAGCGGGAGTGGGGCAAGAGACCCAGTACTTC. Its translation: CASSSLGLAGVGQETQYF.

The chain recombines TRBV11-2 with TRBJ2-3, with TRBD2 matching over 9 bases. V gave up 3 bases and J gave up 0 bases; unmatched junction bases: 7. Germline V lookup: CDR1 SGHAT, CDR2 FQNNGV. This CDR3 region has 17 residues. The CDR3 bases are TGTGCCAGCAGCTTGCGGGGGGGGCAATCTAGCACAGATACGCAGTATTTT. Translated, it gives CASSLRGGQSSTDTQYF. The variable domain in full, with the rest retrieved from reference TRBV11-2 and TRBJ2-3, is EAGVAQSPRYKIIEKRQSVAFWCNPISGHATLYWYQQILGQGPKLLIQFQNNGVVDDSQLPKDRFSAERLKGVDSTLKIQPAKLEDSAVYLCASSLRGGQSSTDTQYFGPGTRLTVL.

This clonotype was counted between two and nine times. The chain carries TRBV11-2 and TRBJ2-3, with a weak D call TRBD2 (5 bases). Trimming stripped 7 bases from V and 7 bases from J, with 15 bases between. Germline V gene data show CDR1 as SGHAT and CDR2 as FQNNGV. The CDR3 is made up of 13 amino acids. In nucleotides, the CDR3 is TGTGCCAGCACCTCGCCTCTAGCCCATACGCAGTATTTT. Translation: CASTSPLAHTQYF.

There are a few counts of this clonotype. The chain recombines TRBV6-6 with TRBJ2-7; 8 positions match TRBD1. V lost 6 bases to trimming and J lost 4 bases; unmatched junction nucleotides: 11. CDR1 is MNHNY, CDR2 SVGAGI, per germline (reference sequence). CDR3 length: 15 amino acids. The CDR3 protein is CASRSDEDRVYEQYF. In DNA, the CDR3 is TGTGCCAGCAGATCTGATGAGGACAGGGTTTACGAGCAGTACTTC.

The J gene is TRBJ2-7, the V gene TRBV7-2, with D perhaps matching TRBD2 (6 bases). Trimming took off 6 bases at V and 0 bases at J, with 9 bases between the two ends. The CDR3 length is 13 residues. Germline V CDR1 and CDR2: SGHTA, FQGNSA. The CDR3 bases are TGTGCCAGCAGTTCGCGGGGCTCCTACGAGCAGTACTTC. Translating gives CASSSRGSYEQYF.

This clonotype was seen more than once but under ten times. The genes are TRBV7-2 and TRBJ1-3; possible D gene TRBD1, 6 bases. Trimming shortened V by 0 bases and J by 3 bases, and 12 bases separated the two germline ends. The CDR3 runs to 16 residues. CDR1 and CDR2 from the germline V gene are SGHTA and FQGNSA. The CDR3 reads CASSLATGSVGNTIYF. CDR3 sequence (DNA): TGTGCCAGCAGCTTAGCGACAGGTTCGGTTGGAAACACCATATATTTT.

The chain has TRBV6-5 and TRBJ1-1; 8 nucleotides line up with TRBD1. This CDR3 has 20 residues. CDR1 is MNHEY, CDR2 SVGAGI, per germline. V was pared by 2 bases and J by 3 bases, with 20 bases of the junction left unmatched. CDR3 sequence reads: CASSYLHGGQGTGSDTEAFF. DNA for the CDR3: TGTGCCAGCAGTTACCTCCACGGAGGACAGGGCACGGGATCGGACACTGAAGCTTTCTTT.

This clonotype has only a few counts. The chain couples TRBV5-4 to TRBJ2-4; maybe TRBD2 (7 bases). CDR1 and CDR2 (germline): SGHNT, YYREEE (reference sequence). Trimming removed 0 bases from V and 6 bases from J, with 13 bases in between. This CDR3 has 15 amino acids. CDR3 sequence (DNA): TGTGCCAGCAGCTTGGGGGGGGGGGCCGGAAACATTCAGTACTTC. Residues: CASSLGGGAGNIQYF.

This clonotype has more than one count but fewer than ten. The rearrangement joins TRBV28 to TRBJ2-1; 9 bases match TRBD2. The length of the CDR3 is 14 residues. The J segment lost 8 bases and the V segment lost 6 bases, leaving 8 bases of the junction unmatched. CDR1 MDHEN and CDR2 SYDVKM come from the germline V gene. CDR3 region: CASRAGGPTDEQFF. In DNA form, the CDR3 reads TGTGCCAGCAGGGCGGGAGGGCCCACGGATGAGCAGTTCTTC.

The V and J genes are TRBV7-6 and TRBJ2-3; possibly TRBD1 for D (5 bases). Trimming removed 5 bases from V and 7 bases from J, with 19 bases in between. Germline V gene lookup returns CDR1 SGHVS and CDR2 FNYEAQ. There are 15 residues in the CDR3. The CDR3 is CASSPSWGTVYTQYF. The CDR3 DNA reads as TGTGCCAGCAGCCCCTCATGGGGCACCGTCTATACGCAGTATTTT. Supplemented by reference TRBV7-6 and TRBJ2-3, the full variable domain reads GAGVSQSPRYKVTKRGQDVALRCDPISGHVSLYWYRQALGQGPEFLTYFNYEAQQDKSGLPNDRFSAERPEGSISTLTIQRTEQRDSAMYRCASSPSWGTVYTQYFGPGTRLTVL.

This clonotype was seen a few times. The chain carries TRBV5-4 and TRBJ2-1, with TRBD1 matching over 7 bases. Germline lookup yields CDR1 SGHNT and CDR2 YYREEE (reference sequence). J was trimmed by 4 bases and V by 4 bases; bases with no gene match: 8. The CDR3 is 15 residues long. The CDR3 loop is CASSNPTGPYNEQFF. CDR3 bases: TGTGCCAGCAGCAACCCGACAGGGCCGTACAATGAGCAGTTCTTC.